These T cell receptor beta chains were read from a single sample in a study of T-cell memory formation after mild COVID-19. TCRdb used MiXCR to reprocess the 5' RACE reads, holding one entry per CDR3 protein. In the table there are fewer than 600,000 distinct CDR3 sequences, roughly a fifth of which are singletons. The specimen was PBMCs or a T cell subset sorted from them (not recorded which). The receptors shown here come from an adult woman who had mild COVID-19 (a few samples of this study predate the infection). Cell type and time point are not known. Both conserved end residues are part of each CDR3. A D gene is named only where the DNA matches it firmly. Clone sizes are given selectively: once, few, many, or a class where the clone is expanded.

D gene	clone size	J gene	V gene	CDR3 DNA	CDR3 protein
.	few	TRBJ2-7	TRBV7-9	TGTGCCAGCAGCTTAGCTCTGGACACCTACGAGCAGTACTTC	CASSLALDTYEQYF
TRBD1	.	TRBJ2-3	TRBV30	TGTGCCTGGAGTGTTGTTGGACAGGGGGCGAGGGATACGCAGTATTTT	CAWSVVGQGARDTQYF
.	many	TRBJ1-1	TRBV4-3	TGCGCCAGCAGCCAAGGGTTGGTGGGAGGGAACACTGAAGCTTTCTTT	CASSQGLVGGNTEAFF
TRBD2	few	TRBJ2-3	TRBV6-5	TGTGCCAGCCAAACAGCGGGGTCCTACACAGATACGCAGTATTTT	CASQTAGSYTDTQYF
TRBD1	.	TRBJ2-7	TRBV5-1	TGCGCCAGCAGCCCGGGACAGGGGAGCGACGAGCAGTACTTC	CASSPGQGSDEQYF
TRBD1	.	TRBJ1-2	TRBV12-3/TRBV12-4	TGTGCCAGCAACCCAGGGGGCGCGGGCTATGGCTACACCTTC	CASNPGGAGYGYTF
.	.	TRBJ1-1	TRBV11-2	TGTGCCAGCAGCTCCCATGGGTTTGGGGCTTTCTTT	CASSSHGFGAFF
.	.	TRBJ2-3	TRBV6-5	TGTGCCAGCAGTTACAGGCCGGGAGGCACAGATACGCAGTATTTT	CASSYRPGGTDTQYF
TRBD1	.	TRBJ2-7	TRBV13	TGTGCCAGCAGCTGCGGGACAGGGGGTATGGACGAGCAGTACTTC	CASSCGTGGMDEQYF
TRBD2	.	TRBJ2-6	TRBV5-6	TGTGCCAGCAGCAGAATGGGACTAGCGGGAGTCTCTGGGGCCAACGTCCTGACTTTC	CASSRMGLAGVSGANVLTF
.	.	TRBJ1-5	TRBV29-1	TGCAGCGTTGAAGGGGGGGCGAGCAATCAGCCCCAGCATTTT	CSVEGGASNQPQHF
.	many	TRBJ1-3	TRBV6-2/TRBV6-3	TGTGCCAGCAACCAACGGGACCGAATCTTCTCTGGAAACACCATATATTTT	CASNQRDRIFSGNTIYF
.	few	TRBJ2-5	TRBV20-1	TGCAGTGCTAGGATACTAGCCGTCGGTGAGACCCAGTACTTC	CSARILAVGETQYF
TRBD2	.	TRBJ2-7	TRBV20-1	TGCAGTGCTAGGACTAGCGGGAACTACGAGCAGTACTTC	CSARTSGNYEQYF
.	.	TRBJ1-5	TRBV7-2	TGTGCCAGCAGCTTAGCGGATGGCAGGGCGCCGGGTCAGCCCCAGCATTTT	CASSLADGRAPGQPQHF
.	.	TRBJ2-7	TRBV21-1	TGTGCCAGCAGCAAAGGTGGGACCCATACGGGGCAGTACTTC	CASSKGGTHTGQYF
.	few	TRBJ2-7	TRBV19	TGTGCCAGTAGTACTTTGGACAGCACCGAGCAGTACTTC	CASSTLDSTEQYF
.	few	TRBJ2-1	TRBV4-1	TGCGCCAGCAGCCAATGGGAAGGCCTCCCTCCGCAGTTCTTC	CASSQWEGLPPQFF
.	.	TRBJ1-1	TRBV9	TGTGCCAGCAGCGTAGAAGTACAGGGGAACACTGAAGCTTTCTTT	CASSVEVQGNTEAFF
.	many	TRBJ2-7	TRBV20-1	TGCAGTGCCGCCCCCTTGAGCGGAGACTCCTACGAGCAGTACTTC	CSAAPLSGDSYEQYF
.	few	TRBJ2-5	TRBV5-1	TGCGCCAGCAGGGCCGGGACACAAGAGACCCAGTACTTC	CASRAGTQETQYF
TRBD1	once	TRBJ1-1	TRBV5-5	TGTGCCAGCAGCTTGGCAGGTGGACAGGGAGCTTTCTTT	CASSLAGGQGAFF
.	.	TRBJ1-1	TRBV5-1	TGCGCCAGCAGCTCCGGGACCTTTAACACTGAAGCTTTCTTT	CASSSGTFNTEAFF
.	.	TRBJ2-7	TRBV7-9	TGTGCCAGCAGCTTGAGGCCAGGGCAGCCCTACGAGCAGTACTTC	CASSLRPGQPYEQYF
TRBD1	few	TRBJ1-3	TRBV5-6	TGTGCCAGCAGCGCGGGACAGGGCTACGGAAACACCATATATTTT	CASSAGQGYGNTIYF
.	few	TRBJ1-2	TRBV5-6	TGTGCCAGCAGCTTGGATTTGCGAGATGGCTACACCTTC	CASSLDLRDGYTF
.	few	TRBJ2-7	TRBV6-2/TRBV6-3	TGTGCCAGCAGTTACTCGCCATTTTACGAGCAGTACTTC	CASSYSPFYEQYF
.	.	TRBJ2-7	TRBV6-5	TGTGCCAGCACCGATGACTACGAGCAGTACTTC	CASTDDYEQYF
.	.	TRBJ2-7	TRBV7-3	TGTGCCAGCAGCCTCCGGGACGGGTTCTCCTACGAGCAGTACTTC	CASSLRDGFSYEQYF
.	few	TRBJ1-5	TRBV21-1	TGTGCCAGCAGCAAAGGGATTATGGGAGGGGGCGGTCAGCCCCAGCATTTT	CASSKGIMGGGGQPQHF
TRBD2	.	TRBJ2-3	TRBV7-2	TGTGCCAGCAGCTCCTCCGTAGCGGGGGGCCCCACAGATACGCAGTATTTT	CASSSSVAGGPTDTQYF
TRBD2	.	TRBJ2-7	TRBV5-4	TGTGCCAGCAGCTTCCTAAGCGGGGGCGAGCAGTACTTC	CASSFLSGGEQYF
.	few	TRBJ2-1	TRBV9	TGTGCCAGCAGCGTAGTGCAGGGAATCTCCTACAATGAGCAGTTCTTC	CASSVVQGISYNEQFF
.	.	TRBJ1-1	TRBV29-1	TGCAGCGTTGAAGACGGTCTGAACACTGAAGCTTTCTTT	CSVEDGLNTEAFF
.	once	TRBJ1-2	TRBV12-3/TRBV12-4	TGTGCCAGCAGCTCTGGACGTCCGGGGGGCTACACCTTC	CASSSGRPGGYTF
.	.	TRBJ1-1	TRBV24-1	TGTGCCACCAGTGATGGTGGCGGGTACACTGAAGCTTTCTTT	CATSDGGGYTEAFF
.	few	TRBJ2-1	TRBV3-1	TGTGCCAGCAGCCCCTGGGGCTCCTACAATGAGCAGTTCTTC	CASSPWGSYNEQFF
.	few	TRBJ1-1	TRBV12-3/TRBV12-4	TGTGCCAGCAGTTTGAGGGGGGTGAGCACTGAAGCTTTCTTT	CASSLRGVSTEAFF